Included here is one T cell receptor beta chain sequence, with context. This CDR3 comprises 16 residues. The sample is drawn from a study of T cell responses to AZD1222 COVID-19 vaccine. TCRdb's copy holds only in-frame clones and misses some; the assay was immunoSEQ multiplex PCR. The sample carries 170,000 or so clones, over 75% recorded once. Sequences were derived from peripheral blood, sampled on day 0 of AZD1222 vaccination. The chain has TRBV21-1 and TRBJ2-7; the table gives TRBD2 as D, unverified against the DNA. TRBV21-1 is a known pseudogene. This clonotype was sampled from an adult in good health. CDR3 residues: CASRMERAPLFYEQYF. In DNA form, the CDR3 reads TGTGCCAGCAGAATGGAGAGGGCCCCACTATTCTACGAGCAGTACTTC.